The rows below give T cell receptor beta chains drawn from one sample of a study of blood T cell repertoires in COVID-19. Libraries were prepared by immunoSEQ multiplex PCR; TCRdb keeps only in-frame clonotypes and omits some of them. The table records tens of thousands of clones, 80% to 90% of them present only once. What was sequenced was peripheral blood. These receptors all come from a woman older than 75 with active or convalescent COVID-19. CDR3s include the opening cysteine and the closing phenylalanine or tryptophan. D genes are given only for firm matches. Clone size is not always given. Where it is, it says once, few, many or a class for expanded clones.

D gene: NA; clone size: NA; J gene: TRBJ1-1; V gene: TRBV18; CDR3 protein: CASSPGGNTEAFF; CDR3 DNA: TGTGCCAGCTCACCGGGGGGGAACACTGAAGCTTTCTTT
D gene: NA; clone size: NA; J gene: TRBJ2-1; V gene: TRBV7-9; CDR3 protein: CASSYTEIEIF; CDR3 DNA: TGTGCCAGCAGCTATACGGAGATTGAGATCTTC
D gene: NA; clone size: NA; J gene: TRBJ1-6; V gene: TRBV18; CDR3 protein: CASSPGSSWGNSPLHF; CDR3 DNA: TGTGCCAGCTCACCCGGGAGTTCCTGGGGAAATTCACCCCTCCACTTT
D gene: NA; clone size: NA; J gene: TRBJ1-5; V gene: TRBV2; CDR3 protein: CASRITGYGNQPQHF; CDR3 DNA: TGTGCCAGCAGAATTACAGGGTATGGCAATCAGCCCCAGCATTTT
D gene: NA; clone size: NA; J gene: TRBJ1-4; V gene: TRBV9; CDR3 protein: CASSVDSREKLFF; CDR3 DNA: TGTGCCAGCAGCGTAGACAGTAGGGAAAAACTGTTTTTT
D gene: NA; clone size: NA; J gene: TRBJ1-6; V gene: TRBV25-1; CDR3 protein: CASSRGGASSPLHF; CDR3 DNA: TGTGCCAGCAGCCGTGGGGGCGCCAGTTCACCCCTCCACTTT
D gene: TRBD2; clone size: NA; J gene: TRBJ2-3; V gene: TRBV7-2; CDR3 protein: CASSSSGGLGTQYF; CDR3 DNA: TGTGCCAGCAGCTCTAGCGGGGGGCTGGGGACGCAGTATTTT
D gene: NA; clone size: NA; J gene: TRBJ1-5; V gene: TRBV19; CDR3 protein: CASSRTPAGQPQHF; CDR3 DNA: TGTGCCAGTTCCCGGACACCCGCAGGGCAGCCCCAGCATTTT
D gene: TRBD1; clone size: NA; J gene: TRBJ1-5; V gene: TRBV19; CDR3 protein: CASKEVGTGENQPQHF; CDR3 DNA: TGTGCCAGTAAAGAAGTCGGGACAGGGGAAAATCAGCCCCAGCATTTT
D gene: TRBD1; clone size: NA; J gene: TRBJ1-4; V gene: TRBV18; CDR3 protein: CASSPGQGPEKLFF; CDR3 DNA: TGTGCCAGCTCACCGGGACAGGGGCCTGAAAAACTGTTTTTT
D gene: NA; clone size: NA; J gene: TRBJ1-3; V gene: TRBV6-2/TRBV6-3; CDR3 protein: CASSYGGTGNTIYF; CDR3 DNA: TGTGCCAGCAGTTACGGGGGGACTGGAAACACCATATATTTT
D gene: TRBD2; clone size: NA; J gene: TRBJ2-3; V gene: TRBV9; CDR3 protein: CASSVAAGGVDTQYF; CDR3 DNA: TGTGCCAGCAGCGTAGCGGCGGGGGGAGTAGATACGCAGTATTTT
D gene: NA; clone size: NA; J gene: TRBJ2-2; V gene: TRBV7-9; CDR3 protein: CASSLLANTGELFF; CDR3 DNA: TGTGCCAGCAGCTTGCTAGCGAACACCGGGGAGCTGTTTTTT
D gene: NA; clone size: few; J gene: TRBJ1-5; V gene: TRBV12-3/TRBV12-4; CDR3 protein: CASSLGPRQPQHF; CDR3 DNA: TGTGCCAGCAGTTTAGGGCCCCGCCAGCCCCAGCATTTT
D gene: TRBD1; clone size: NA; J gene: TRBJ1-1; V gene: TRBV28; CDR3 protein: CASSPGQVVNTEAFF; CDR3 DNA: TGTGCCAGCAGTCCCGGACAGGTAGTAAACACTGAAGCTTTCTTT
D gene: NA; clone size: NA; J gene: TRBJ2-7; V gene: TRBV7-2; CDR3 protein: CASSSGPTYEQYF; CDR3 DNA: TGTGCCAGCAGCTCAGGCCCCACTTACGAGCAGTACTTC
D gene: NA; clone size: NA; J gene: TRBJ1-6; V gene: TRBV5-1; CDR3 protein: CASSLGQGGSPLHF; CDR3 DNA: TGCGCCAGCAGCTTGGGGCAGGGAGGTTCACCCCTCCACTTT
D gene: TRBD1; clone size: NA; J gene: TRBJ2-3; V gene: TRBV3-1/TRBV3-2; CDR3 protein: CASSQEGTGNTDTQYF; CDR3 DNA: TGTGCCAGCAGCCAAGAGGGGACAGGGAACACAGATACGCAGTATTTT
D gene: NA; clone size: NA; J gene: TRBJ1-5; V gene: TRBV7-2; CDR3 protein: CASSLAGGDQPQHF; CDR3 DNA: TGTGCCAGCAGCTTAGCGGGAGGGGATCAGCCCCAGCATTTT
D gene: NA; clone size: NA; J gene: TRBJ1-3; V gene: TRBV11-2; CDR3 protein: CASSSGLSSGNTIYF; CDR3 DNA: TGTGCCAGCAGCTCGGGACTCAGCTCTGGAAACACCATATATTTT
D gene: TRBD1; clone size: NA; J gene: TRBJ2-1; V gene: TRBV5-4; CDR3 protein: CASSLVQGFYNEQFF; CDR3 DNA: TGTGCCAGCAGCTTGGTACAGGGGTTTTACAATGAGCAGTTCTTC
D gene: NA; clone size: NA; J gene: TRBJ1-3; V gene: TRBV5-4; CDR3 protein: CASSPGRVSGNTIYF; CDR3 DNA: TGTGCCAGCAGCCCGGGGAGGGTCTCTGGAAACACCATATATTTT
D gene: NA; clone size: NA; J gene: TRBJ1-1; V gene: TRBV5-4; CDR3 protein: CASRADSVPNTEAFF; CDR3 DNA: TGTGCCAGCAGGGCAGATTCAGTACCTAACACTGAAGCTTTCTTT
D gene: TRBD1; clone size: NA; J gene: TRBJ2-3; V gene: TRBV9; CDR3 protein: CASSGFWTGGTDTQYF; CDR3 DNA: TGTGCCAGCAGCGGTTTCTGGACAGGGGGCACAGATACGCAGTATTTT
D gene: NA; clone size: once; J gene: TRBJ2-7; V gene: TRBV19; CDR3 protein: CASSISTGSYEQYF; CDR3 DNA: TGTGCCAGTAGTATATCGACAGGTTCCTACGAGCAGTACTTC
D gene: NA; clone size: NA; J gene: TRBJ1-5; V gene: TRBV27; CDR3 protein: CASSQAGPSNQPQHF; CDR3 DNA: TGTGCCAGCAGCCAGGCGGGTCCCAGCAATCAGCCCCAGCATTTT
D gene: TRBD1; clone size: once; J gene: TRBJ2-1; V gene: TRBV5-1; CDR3 protein: CASSLDGGQVNEQFF; CDR3 DNA: TGCGCCAGCAGCTTGGACGGGGGACAGGTGAATGAGCAGTTCTTC
D gene: NA; clone size: NA; J gene: TRBJ1-2; V gene: TRBV19; CDR3 protein: CASRDSPYGYTF; CDR3 DNA: TGTGCCAGTAGGGACAGTCCCTATGGCTACACCTTC